This T cell receptor beta chain was documented in a study of CD8 T cells in ankylosing spondylitis. V was trimmed by 0 bases and J by 8 bases, leaving 7 bases between them. Germline assignment: CDR1 LGHNA and CDR2 YNFKEQ. The CDR3 is 13 residues long. Whole-study findings and limits: The study identified a TCR beta motif of several highly homologous variants that appeared characteristic of ankylosing spondylitis blood. Significant enrichment of disease-linked clones was reported in matched ankylosing spondylitis synovial fluid.

The authors made TCR beta libraries by quantitative 5'-RACE with molecular barcodes. TCRdb used MiXCR to reprocess the 5' RACE reads, holding one entry per CDR3 protein. The profile shows under 120,000 distinct CDR3 sequences, around 24% of them singletons. A remark on this clonotype: As yet, its antigen is unknown.

Sequenced sample: synovial fluid, either unsorted or a sorted T cell fraction (not recorded which). The V call is TRBV4-2, the J call TRBJ2-2; D is uncertain. The clonotype comes from a male donor with ankylosing spondylitis. The DNA of the CDR3 is TGTGCCAGCAGCCAAGATCGGTTAGGGGAGCTGTTTTTT. This encodes CASSQDRLGELFF.